The next 10 T cell receptor beta chains were all read from a single sample in a study of OX40 agonist ivuxolimab in advanced cancers. Profiled with immunoSEQ multiplex PCR; TCRdb holds only in-frame clones, not every one. The sample has more than 60,000 clones, about 94% seen once. The sequenced sample was CD4+ or CD8+ T cells sorted from blood, obtained in a trial of the OX40 agonist ivuxolimab. The receptors stem from an adult with an advanced solid tumor such as melanoma, head and neck, liver or kidney cancer.

A single count supports this clone. The genes are TRBV28 and TRBJ2-5; either TRBD1 or TRBD2 may fit D (5 bases each). The length of the CDR3 is 15 residues. V was cut by 2 bases and J by 0 bases, with 10 bases left in between. Germline CDR1 is MDHEN and CDR2 is SYDVKM. CDR3 sequence: CASSLPGTDQETQYF. The CDR3 coding sequence is TGTGCCAGCAGTTTACCCGGGACGGACCAAGAGACCCAGTACTTC.

The genes are TRBV11-2 and TRBJ2-7, with D unclear. This CDR3 contains 13 residues. The V gene's germline CDR1 is SGHAT and CDR2 FQNNGV. V gave up 1 base and J gave up 4 bases, with 8 bases separating them. The chain's CDR3 is CASSLGSSYEQYF. For the CDR3, the DNA is TGTGCCAGCAGCTTAGGCAGTTCGTACGAGCAGTACTTC.

This clone appeared a few times. This chain uses TRBV5-6 with TRBJ1-2; possible D gene TRBD1, 5 bases. V was pared by 3 bases and J by 5 bases, with 11 bases between. This CDR3 has 13 residues. CDR1 and CDR2 from the germline V gene are SGHDT and YYEEEE. The CDR3 DNA reads as TGTGCCAGCAGCTCGACAGATCCTTATGGCTACACCTTC. It is translated as CASSSTDPYGYTF.

This rearrangement joins TRBV9 to TRBJ2-1; 9 bases are a match to TRBD2. CDR3 length: 15 residues. V was pared by 4 bases and J by 6 bases, with 8 bases of the junction left unmatched. Germline CDR1 is SGDLS and CDR2 is YYNGEE. The CDR3 region has the DNA TGTGCCAGCAGCTACCTTAGCGGGAGAGTCAATGAGCAGTTCTTC. This sequence encodes CASSYLSGRVNEQFF.

V usage is TRBV6-1 and J usage is TRBJ2-7, with 7 bases identical to TRBD2. With 6 bases clipped from V and 0 bases from J, the junction kept 8 bases outside the gene matches. This CDR3 is built from 15 residues. The germline V gene has CDR1 MNHNS and CDR2 SASEGT. As DNA, the CDR3 is TGTGCCAGCAGCGGGAGGACGGTGAGCTCCTACGAGCAGTACTTC. This translates into CASSGRTVSSYEQYF.

The rearrangement joins TRBV9 to TRBJ2-1, with 7 positions matching TRBD2. CDR1 SGDLS and CDR2 YYNGEE come from the germline V gene. V was clipped by 4 bases and J by 9 bases; unmatched bases: 13. This CDR3 is built from 15 residues. Here the CDR3 reads CASSTEVLREVEQFF. The CDR3 DNA follows: TGTGCCAGCAGCACAGAGGTCTTACGGGAGGTTGAGCAGTTCTTC.

The chain has TRBV5-1 and TRBJ2-3; D perhaps matches TRBD2 (6 bases). Germline CDR1 reads SGHRS; CDR2 reads YFSETQ. This CDR3 contains 14 residues. V was shortened by 2 bases and J by 2 bases, with 9 bases between the two germline ends. The CDR3 is CASSFGGLTDTQYF. The CDR3 nucleotides are TGCGCCAGCAGCTTTGGGGGACTCACAGATACGCAGTATTTT.

This clone was detected once. The V gene is TRBV9, the J gene TRBJ2-7, with no clear D. The V and J ends lost 4 bases and 2 bases respectively, with 16 bases between them. The CDR3 sequence is 15 residues long. The germline CDR1 and CDR2 sequences are SGDLS and YYNGEE. This chain's CDR3 is CASSPPRADPYEQYF. CDR3 nucleotides: TGTGCCAGCAGCCCCCCCCGGGCAGACCCCTACGAGCAGTACTTC.

In this sample, this clone turned up once. This chain joins TRBV19 and TRBJ2-7, with a tentative D call TRBD1 (5 bases). This CDR3 contains 11 residues. Trimming stripped 8 bases from V and 5 bases from J, with 10 bases between. From germline, CDR1 is LNHDA and CDR2 SQIVND (reference sequence). CDR3 sequence reads: CASVLGDEQYF. Here the CDR3 DNA reads TGTGCCAGTGTTCTAGGGGACGAGCAGTACTTC. The variable domain in full, with the rest retrieved from reference TRBV19 and TRBJ2-7, is DGGITQSPKYLFRKEGQNVTLSCEQNLNHDAMYWYRQDPGQGLRLIYYSQIVNDFQKGDIAEGYSVSREKKESFPLTVTSAQKNPTAFYLCASVLGDEQYFGPGTRLTVT.

The chain recombines TRBV7-2 with TRBJ1-5, with 7 bases fitting TRBD1. The germline gives CDR1 SGHTA, CDR2 FQGNSA. Unmatched junction bases numbered 3, after V lost 5 bases and J lost 5 bases. The CDR3 is 13 amino acids. The CDR3: CASSDRAYQPQHF. CDR3 coding DNA: TGTGCCAGCAGCGACAGGGCCTATCAGCCCCAGCATTTT.